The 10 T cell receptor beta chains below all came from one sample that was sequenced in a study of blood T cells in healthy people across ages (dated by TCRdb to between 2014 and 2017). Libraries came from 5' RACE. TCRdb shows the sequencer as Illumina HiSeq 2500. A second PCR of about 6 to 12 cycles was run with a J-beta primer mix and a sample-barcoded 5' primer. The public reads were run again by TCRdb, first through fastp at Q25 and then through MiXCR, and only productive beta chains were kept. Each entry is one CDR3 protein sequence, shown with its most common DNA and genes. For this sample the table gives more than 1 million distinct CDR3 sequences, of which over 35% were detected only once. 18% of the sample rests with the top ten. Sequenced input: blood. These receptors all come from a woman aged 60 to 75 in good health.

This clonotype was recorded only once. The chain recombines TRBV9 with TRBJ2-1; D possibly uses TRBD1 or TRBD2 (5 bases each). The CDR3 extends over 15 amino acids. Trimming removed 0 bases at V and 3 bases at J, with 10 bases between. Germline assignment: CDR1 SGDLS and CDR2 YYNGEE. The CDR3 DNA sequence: TGTGCCAGCAGCGTAGGGGGGATCCACTACAATGAGCAGTTCTTC. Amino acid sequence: CASSVGGIHYNEQFF. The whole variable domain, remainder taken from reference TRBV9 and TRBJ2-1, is DSGVTQTPKHLITATGQRVTLRCSPRSGDLSVYWYQQSLDQGLQFLIQYYNGEERAKGNILERFSAQQFPDLHSELNLSSLELGDSALYFCASSVGGIHYNEQFFGPGTRLTVL.

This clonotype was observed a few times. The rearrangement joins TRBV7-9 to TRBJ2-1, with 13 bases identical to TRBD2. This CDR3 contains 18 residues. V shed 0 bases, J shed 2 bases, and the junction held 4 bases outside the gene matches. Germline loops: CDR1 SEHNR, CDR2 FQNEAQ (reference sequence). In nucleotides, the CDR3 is TGTGCCAGCAGCTTAGCCCGGACTAGCGGGAGAACCTACAATGAGCAGTTCTTC. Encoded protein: CASSLARTSGRTYNEQFF. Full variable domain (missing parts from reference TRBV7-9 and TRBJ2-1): DTGVSQNPRHKITKRGQNVTFRCDPISEHNRLYWYRQTLGQGPEFLTYFQNEAQLEKSRLLSDRFSAERPKGSFSTLEIQRTEQGDSAMYLCASSLARTSGRTYNEQFFGPGTRLTVL.

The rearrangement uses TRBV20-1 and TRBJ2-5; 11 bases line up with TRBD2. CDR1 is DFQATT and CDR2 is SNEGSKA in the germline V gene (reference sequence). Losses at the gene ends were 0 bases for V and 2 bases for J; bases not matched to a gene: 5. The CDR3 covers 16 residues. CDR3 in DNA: TGCAGTGCTAGAGATATCCTAGCGGGAGGACAAGAGACCCAGTACTTC. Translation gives CSARDILAGGQETQYF.

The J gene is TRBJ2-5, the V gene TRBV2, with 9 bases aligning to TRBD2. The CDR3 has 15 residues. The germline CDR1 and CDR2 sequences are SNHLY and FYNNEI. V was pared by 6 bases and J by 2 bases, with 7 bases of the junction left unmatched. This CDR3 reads CASREGLASQETQYF. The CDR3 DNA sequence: TGTGCCAGCAGGGAGGGACTAGCTTCTCAAGAGACCCAGTACTTC.

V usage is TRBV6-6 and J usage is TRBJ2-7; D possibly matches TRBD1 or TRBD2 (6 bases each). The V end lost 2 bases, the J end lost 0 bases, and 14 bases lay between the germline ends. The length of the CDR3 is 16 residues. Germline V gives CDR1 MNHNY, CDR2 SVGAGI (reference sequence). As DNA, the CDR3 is TGTGCCAGCAGTTACCCGATAGGGGGGAGCTCCTACGAGCAGTACTTC. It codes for CASSYPIGGSSYEQYF.

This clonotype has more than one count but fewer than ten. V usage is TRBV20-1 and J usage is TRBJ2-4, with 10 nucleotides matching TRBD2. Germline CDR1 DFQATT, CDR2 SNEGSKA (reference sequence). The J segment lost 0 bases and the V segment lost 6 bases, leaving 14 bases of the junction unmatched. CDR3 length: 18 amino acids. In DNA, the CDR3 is TGCAGTGCCCGGGGGTGGACTAGCGGCCACCTAGCCAAAAACATTCAGTACTTC. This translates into CSARGWTSGHLAKNIQYF.

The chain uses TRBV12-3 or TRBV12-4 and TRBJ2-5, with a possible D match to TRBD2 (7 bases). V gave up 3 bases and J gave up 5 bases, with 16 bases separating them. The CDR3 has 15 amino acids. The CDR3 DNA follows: TGTGCCAGCAGTTTCAGGGGCGGGAGAGGGGAGACCCAGTACTTC. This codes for CASSFRGGRGETQYF.

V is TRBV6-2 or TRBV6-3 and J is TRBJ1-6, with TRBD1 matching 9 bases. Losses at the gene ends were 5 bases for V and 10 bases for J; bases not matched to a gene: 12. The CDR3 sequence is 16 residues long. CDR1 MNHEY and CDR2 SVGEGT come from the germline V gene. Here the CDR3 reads CASSRYSGTGTSPLHF. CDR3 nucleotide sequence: TGTGCCAGCAGTCGTTATTCCGGGACAGGGACATCACCCCTCCACTTT.

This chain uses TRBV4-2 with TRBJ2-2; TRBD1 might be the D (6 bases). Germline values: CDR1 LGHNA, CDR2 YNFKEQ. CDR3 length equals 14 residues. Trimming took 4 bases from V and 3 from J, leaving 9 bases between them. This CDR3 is CASSREGDTGELFF. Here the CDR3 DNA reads TGTGCCAGCAGCCGAGAGGGGGACACCGGGGAGCTGTTTTTT.

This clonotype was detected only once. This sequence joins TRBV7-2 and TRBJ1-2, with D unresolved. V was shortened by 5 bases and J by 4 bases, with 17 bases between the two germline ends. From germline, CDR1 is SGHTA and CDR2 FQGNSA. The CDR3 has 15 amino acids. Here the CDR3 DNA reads TGTGCCAGCAGCCACACTAGTTTGGGAGGCTATGGCTACACCTTC. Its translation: CASSHTSLGGYGYTF.